Below are 4 T cell receptor beta chains sequenced from a single sample in a study of beta chain features in type 1 diabetes. Since all of the isolated RNA was reverse transcribed, expressed TCRB transcripts were what got sequenced. The method was immunoSEQ multiplex PCR; TCRdb's version includes in-frame clones alone and lacks a portion of them. The table includes about 410,000 clones, 11% to 15% detected once. Input material: naive CD4+ T cells from blood. The receptor source for this set is a young man in good health.

In its sample, this clone was seen a few times. The chain has TRBV7-2 and TRBJ2-7, with a tentative D call TRBD2 (5 bases). V was trimmed by 2 bases and J by 7 bases, leaving 15 bases between them. The CDR3 length is 14 residues. Looked up from germline, CDR1 is SGHTA and CDR2 is FQGNSA. CDR3 sequence (DNA): TGTGCCAGCAGCTTAAAATCCCCACGAGGGGAGCAGTACTTC. Translating it yields CASSLKSPRGEQYF.

The V and J genes are TRBV9 and TRBJ1-3, with 7 nucleotides matching TRBD1. Per germline, CDR1 SGDLS and CDR2 YYNGEE. V was clipped by 4 bases and J by 10 bases; unmatched bases: 5. There are 12 residues in the CDR3. CDR3 loop: CASSPQGETIYF. CDR3 in DNA: TGTGCCAGCAGCCCCCAGGGGGAGACCATATATTTT.

J is TRBJ1-5 and V is TRBV2; D is perhaps TRBD1 (5 bases). Germline V CDR1 and CDR2: SNHLY, FYNNEI. The CDR3 is 12 residues long. Trimming took 4 bases from V and 5 from J, leaving 6 bases between them. As DNA, the CDR3 is TGTGCCAGCAGTGGGGGCGATCAGCCCCAGCATTTT. This translates into CASSGGDQPQHF.

The chain uses TRBV18 and TRBJ2-7; no reliable D call. This CDR3 contains 14 residues. Trimming stripped 3 bases from V and 0 bases from J, with 9 bases between. The V gene's germline CDR1 is KGHSH and CDR2 LQKENI. The CDR3 region is CASSPNSRSYEQYF. DNA for the CDR3: TGTGCCAGCTCACCTAACAGTCGCTCCTACGAGCAGTACTTC.